This T cell receptor (beta chain) was captured in a study of control samples from healthy donors and cancer patients. Sequencing used immunoSEQ multiplex PCR; TCRdb keeps in-frame clones, though not all of them. Here the sample spans about 130,000 clones, about 95% being singletons. The ends were cut back, 7 bases at V and 4 bases at J, with 13 bases in the middle. This CDR3 is built from 14 residues. CDR1 is LNHDA, CDR2 SQIVND, per germline (reference sequence). The clonotype originates from a young man in good health. This rearrangement joins TRBV19 to TRBJ2-2; D remains unclear. Sample: blood. The CDR3 nucleotides read TGTGCCAGTATCCCCGACGGCGCCACCGGGGAGCTGTTTTTT. This codes for CASIPDGATGELFF.